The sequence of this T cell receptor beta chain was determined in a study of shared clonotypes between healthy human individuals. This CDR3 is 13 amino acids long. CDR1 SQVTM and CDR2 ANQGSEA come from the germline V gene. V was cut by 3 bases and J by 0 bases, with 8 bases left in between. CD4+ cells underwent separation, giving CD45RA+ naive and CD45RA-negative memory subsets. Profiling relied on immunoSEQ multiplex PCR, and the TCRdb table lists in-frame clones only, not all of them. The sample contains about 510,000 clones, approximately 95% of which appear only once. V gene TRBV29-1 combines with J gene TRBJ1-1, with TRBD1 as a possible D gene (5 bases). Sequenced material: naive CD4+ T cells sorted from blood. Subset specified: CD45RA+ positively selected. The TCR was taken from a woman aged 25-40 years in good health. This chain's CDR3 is CSVDRDLNTEAFF. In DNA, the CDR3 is TGCAGCGTTGATCGGGACTTGAACACTGAAGCTTTCTTT.